The TCR beta chain described here comes from a study of neurological immune-mediated disorders. The study, taken as a whole, reports: A possible signature was seen in one related-CDR3 cluster, into which phylogenetic grouping placed the repertoires of 18 of 34 multiple sclerosis patients. The study found the most TCR clonal expansion in HTLV-1-associated myelopathy and the least in multiple sclerosis, below healthy controls.

This clonotype occurred many times. Its antigen remains unidentified. The authors made cDNA by 5'RACE with 10-nucleotide random UMIs. In every sequencing run, more than 200 million TCR-beta sequences were generated from 15-18 subjects. One entry per CDR3 protein results from TCRdb running MiXCR on the 5' RACE reads. The table records around 55,000 distinct CDR3 sequences, under 4.5% of them present only once. Trimming pared 1 base from V and 4 bases from J, leaving 6 bases between. CDR1 is SGDLS, CDR2 YYNGEE, per germline. CDR3 length: 13 residues. The sample consisted of CD4+ T cells from blood. This TCR came from a woman between 35 and 50 years old with multiple sclerosis. The genes are TRBV9 and TRBJ2-1; no reliable D call. This chain's CDR3 is CASSVSEYNEQFF. DNA for the CDR3: TGTGCCAGCAGCGTATCCGAATACAATGAGCAGTTCTTC.